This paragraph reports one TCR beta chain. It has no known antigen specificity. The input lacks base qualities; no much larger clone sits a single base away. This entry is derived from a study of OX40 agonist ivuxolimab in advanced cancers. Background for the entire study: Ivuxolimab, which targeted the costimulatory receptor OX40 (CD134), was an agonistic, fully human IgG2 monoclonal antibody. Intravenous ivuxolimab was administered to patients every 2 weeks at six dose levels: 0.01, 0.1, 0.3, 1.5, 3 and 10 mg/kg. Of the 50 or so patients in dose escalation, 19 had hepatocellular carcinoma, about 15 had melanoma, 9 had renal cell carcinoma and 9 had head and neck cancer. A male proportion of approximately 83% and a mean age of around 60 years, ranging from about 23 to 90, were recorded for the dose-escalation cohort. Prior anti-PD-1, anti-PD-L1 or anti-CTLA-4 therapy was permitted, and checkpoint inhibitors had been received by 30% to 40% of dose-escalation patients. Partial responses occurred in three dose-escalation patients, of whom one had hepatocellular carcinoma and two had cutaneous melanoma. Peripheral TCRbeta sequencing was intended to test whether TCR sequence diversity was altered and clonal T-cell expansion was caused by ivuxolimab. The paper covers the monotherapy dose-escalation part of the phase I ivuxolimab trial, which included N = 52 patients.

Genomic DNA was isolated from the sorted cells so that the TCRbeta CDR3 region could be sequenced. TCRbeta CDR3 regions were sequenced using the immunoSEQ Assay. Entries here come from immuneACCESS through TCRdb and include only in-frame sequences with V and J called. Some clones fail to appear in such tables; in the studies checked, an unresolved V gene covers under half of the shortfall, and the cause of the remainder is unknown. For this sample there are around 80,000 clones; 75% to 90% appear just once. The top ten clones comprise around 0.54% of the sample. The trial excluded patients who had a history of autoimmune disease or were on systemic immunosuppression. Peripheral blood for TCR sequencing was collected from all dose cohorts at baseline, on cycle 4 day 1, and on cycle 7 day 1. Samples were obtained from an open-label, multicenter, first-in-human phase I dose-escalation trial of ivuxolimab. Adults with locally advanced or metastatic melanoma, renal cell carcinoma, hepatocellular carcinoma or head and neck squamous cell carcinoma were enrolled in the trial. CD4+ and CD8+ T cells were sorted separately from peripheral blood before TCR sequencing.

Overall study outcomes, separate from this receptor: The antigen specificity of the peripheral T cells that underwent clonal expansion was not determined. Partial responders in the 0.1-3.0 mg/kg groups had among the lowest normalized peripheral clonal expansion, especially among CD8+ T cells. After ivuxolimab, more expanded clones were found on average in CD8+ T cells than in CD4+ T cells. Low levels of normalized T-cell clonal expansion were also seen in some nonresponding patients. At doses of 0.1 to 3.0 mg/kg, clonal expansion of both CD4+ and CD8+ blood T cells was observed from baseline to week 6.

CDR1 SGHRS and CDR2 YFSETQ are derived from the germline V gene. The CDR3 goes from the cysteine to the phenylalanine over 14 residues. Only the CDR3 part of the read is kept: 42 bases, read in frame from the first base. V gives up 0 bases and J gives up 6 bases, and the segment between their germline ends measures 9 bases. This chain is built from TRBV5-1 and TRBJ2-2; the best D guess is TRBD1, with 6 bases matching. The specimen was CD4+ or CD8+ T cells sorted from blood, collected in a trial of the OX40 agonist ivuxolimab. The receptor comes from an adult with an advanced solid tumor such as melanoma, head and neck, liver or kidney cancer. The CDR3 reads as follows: CASSLGGPSGELFF. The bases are TGCGCCAGCAGCTTGGGGGGGCCGTCCGGGGAGCTGTTTTTT.